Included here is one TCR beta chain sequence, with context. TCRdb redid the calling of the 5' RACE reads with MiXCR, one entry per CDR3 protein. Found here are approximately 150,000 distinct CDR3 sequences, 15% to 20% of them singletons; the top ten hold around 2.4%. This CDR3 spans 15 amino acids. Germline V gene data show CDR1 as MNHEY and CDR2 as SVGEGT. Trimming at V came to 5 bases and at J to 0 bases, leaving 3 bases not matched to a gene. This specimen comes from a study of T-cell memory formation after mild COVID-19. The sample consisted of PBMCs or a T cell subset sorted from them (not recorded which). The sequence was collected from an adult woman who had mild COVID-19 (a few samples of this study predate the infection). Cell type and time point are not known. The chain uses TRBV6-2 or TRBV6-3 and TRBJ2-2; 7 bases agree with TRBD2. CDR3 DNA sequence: TGTGCCAGCAGTATCCTAGCGGCGAACACCGGGGAGCTGTTTTTT. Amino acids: CASSILAANTGELFF.